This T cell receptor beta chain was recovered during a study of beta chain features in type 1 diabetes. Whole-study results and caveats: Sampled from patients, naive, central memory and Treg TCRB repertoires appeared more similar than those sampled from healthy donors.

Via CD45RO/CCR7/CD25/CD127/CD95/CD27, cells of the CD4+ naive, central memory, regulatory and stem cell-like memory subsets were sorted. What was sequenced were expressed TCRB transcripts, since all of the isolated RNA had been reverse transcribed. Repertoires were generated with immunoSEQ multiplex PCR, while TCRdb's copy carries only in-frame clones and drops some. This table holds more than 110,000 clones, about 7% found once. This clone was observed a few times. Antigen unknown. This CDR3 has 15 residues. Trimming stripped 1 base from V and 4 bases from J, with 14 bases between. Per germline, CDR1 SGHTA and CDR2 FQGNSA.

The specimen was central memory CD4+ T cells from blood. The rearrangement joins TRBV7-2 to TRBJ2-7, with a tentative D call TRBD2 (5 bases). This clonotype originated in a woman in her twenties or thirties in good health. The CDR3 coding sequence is TGTGCCAGCAGCTTAGTCGACGCTAGCCAGTACGAGCAGTACTTC. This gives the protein CASSLVDASQYEQYF.